Listed here are 5 T cell receptor beta chains from one sample, sequenced in a study of cytomegalovirus exposure and HLA in healthy donors. The PCR used 60 Vbeta and 13 Jbeta primers. Profiled with immunoSEQ multiplex PCR; TCRdb holds only in-frame clones, not every one. The sample comprises some 140,000 clones, over 50% of which are singletons, and 1.6% rests with the top ten. The specimen was PBMCs. The source is a human donor in good health.

This clone is medium-sized (0.01 to 0.1%) by share. V gene TRBV28 combines with J gene TRBJ2-7; 7 positions match TRBD1. After removal of 7 bases from V and 2 bases from J, the junction contained 5 bases not matched to a gene. CDR1 and CDR2 (germline): MDHEN, SYDVKM. This CDR3 region has 13 residues. CDR3 nucleotide sequence: TGTGCCAGCAAAAGGACAGGCACCTACGAGCAGTACTTC. Translated: CASKRTGTYEQYF.

The chain couples TRBV5-1 to TRBJ2-7; TRBD2 might be the D (5 bases). Trimming stripped 1 base from V and 5 bases from J, with 13 bases between. The V gene's germline CDR1 is SGHRS and CDR2 YFSETQ. CDR3 length: 14 residues. CDR3 sequence (DNA): TGCGCCAGCAGCTTGTCCCTCCGGGGTGACGAGCAGTACTTC. It specifies CASSLSLRGDEQYF.

V and J are TRBV19 and TRBJ2-2; 7 bases are a match to TRBD1. CDR1 and CDR2 from the germline V gene are LNHDA and SQIVND (reference sequence). The CDR3 has 15 amino acids. J gave up 3 bases and V 3 bases, and 4 bases lay outside the gene matches. This CDR3 reads CASSIQGVDTGELFF. CDR3 nucleotides: TGTGCCAGTAGTATTCAGGGGGTGGACACCGGGGAGCTGTTTTTT.

This chain connects TRBV7-6 to TRBJ2-7; 10 nucleotides agree with TRBD2. Per germline, CDR1 SGHVS and CDR2 FNYEAQ. The CDR3 covers 15 residues. The junction had 6 bases not matched to a gene; V was cut back by 1 base and J by 6 bases. As DNA, the CDR3 is TGTGCCAGCAGCTTAGTGGCTAGCGGGAGCGGCGAGCAGTACTTC. This translates into CASSLVASGSGEQYF.

The genes are TRBV12-5 and TRBJ2-7; 7 bases fit TRBD2. Germline V lookup: CDR1 LGHNT, CDR2 FRNRAP. After removal of 3 bases from V and 7 bases from J, the junction contained 6 bases not matched to a gene. This CDR3 has 13 amino acids. The CDR3 DNA follows: TGTGCTAGTGGTTTCGGGGGGTTGGGGGAGCAGTACTTC. It yields the protein CASGFGGLGEQYF.